The 3 T cell receptor beta chains reported below all come from one sample, sequenced in a study of shared clonotypes between healthy human individuals. Only in-frame clones appear in the TCRdb table, and some are missing; sequencing was by immunoSEQ multiplex PCR. This table has 550,000 to 800,000 clones, about 74% appearing once. The specimen sequenced was memory CD4+ T cells sorted from blood. Subset reported: CD45RA-negative fraction. All receptors derive from a woman aged 30 to 39 in good health.

The genes are TRBV7-9 and TRBJ1-1, with a possible D match to TRBD1 (6 bases). Deletions cut 6 bases from V and 4 bases from J, with 18 bases between. CDR3 length: 15 residues. Germline CDR1 SEHNR, CDR2 FQNEAQ (reference sequence). For the CDR3, the DNA is TGTGCCAGCAGAATAGGGGGGGCGCTCAGCACTGAAGCTTTCTTT. This translates into CASRIGGALSTEAFF.

The DNA for the CDR3 is TGTGCCAGCAGTAGGCGACTAGCGGGAGCCTACGAGCAGTACTTC. Translated, it gives CASSRRLAGAYEQYF. The J gene is TRBJ2-7, the V gene TRBV28; 12 positions match TRBD2. The CDR3 runs to 15 residues. The germline V gene has CDR1 MDHEN and CDR2 SYDVKM. Germline trimming cut 5 bases from V and 2 bases from J; bases unmatched to any gene: 4.

This clone showed up just a few times. The CDR3 nucleotides read TGTGCCAGCAGTTTCCCTACAGGCCAGAAGCAAAGTACCACAGATACGCAGTATTTT. Protein sequence: CASSFPTGQKQSTTDTQYF. The chain recombines TRBV28 with TRBJ2-3; D might be TRBD1 (5 bases). V was trimmed by 3 bases and J by 2 bases, leaving 24 bases between them. Per germline, CDR1 MDHEN and CDR2 SYDVKM. CDR3 size: 19 residues.